The next 18 T cell receptor beta chains were all read from a single sample in a study of shared clonotypes between healthy human individuals. Sequencing used immunoSEQ multiplex PCR; TCRdb keeps in-frame clones, though not all of them. This table holds over a million clones, around 98.5% found once. Material for sequencing was naive CD4+ T cells sorted from blood. Subset: CD45RA+ positively selected. These receptors all stem from a man in his thirties or forties in good health.

The CDR3 coding sequence is TGTGCCACCAGGGGTTCCTACAATGAGCAGTTCTTC. This codes for CATRGSYNEQFF. The rearrangement uses TRBV28 and TRBJ2-1; perhaps TRBD1 as D (6 bases). Germline values: CDR1 MDHEN, CDR2 SYDVKM. Deletions cut 10 bases from V and 1 base from J, with 8 bases between. This CDR3 comprises 12 residues.

This chain uses TRBV10-1 with TRBJ1-3; D is uncertain. CDR3 size: 13 residues. In germline, CDR1 is WNHNN, CDR2 SYGVQD (reference sequence). The germline V and J ends were trimmed by 8 bases and 0 bases, with 8 bases remaining between them. The chain's CDR3 is CASQSSSGNTIYF. CDR3 in DNA: TGCGCCAGCCAGAGTTCCTCTGGAAACACCATATATTTT.

The V and J genes are TRBV5-1 and TRBJ1-5, with TRBD1 identical over 7 bases. The J segment lost 9 bases and the V segment lost 3 bases, leaving 6 bases of the junction unmatched. CDR1 is SGHRS and CDR2 is YFSETQ in the germline V gene. CDR3 length: 13 amino acids. The CDR3 is CASSSSGGAPQHF. CDR3 coding DNA: TGCGCCAGCAGCTCGTCAGGGGGAGCGCCCCAGCATTTT.

This chain's CDR3 is CASSYAGANVLTF. CDR3 in DNA: TGTGCCAGCAGTTACGCTGGGGCCAACGTCCTGACTTTC. The rearrangement links TRBV6-6 to TRBJ2-6, with D uncertain. The CDR3 sequence is 13 residues long. CDR1 is MNHNY and CDR2 is SVGAGI in the germline V gene (reference sequence). Trimming left V 2 bases short and J 2 bases short, with 1 base between.

In this sample, this clone turned up once. The chain couples TRBV21-1 to TRBJ1-4. TRBV21-1 constitutes a pseudogene. The CDR3 is made up of 16 amino acids. The CDR3 protein is CASRWTFRGGNEKLFF. The CDR3 bases are TGTGCCAGCCGATGGACATTCCGGGGGGGTAATGAAAAACTGTTTTTT.

This chain joins TRBV5-4 and TRBJ2-1, with D perhaps given as TRBD1 or TRBD2 (6 bases each). This CDR3 is built from 15 residues. Germline V gene lookup returns CDR1 SGHNT and CDR2 YYREEE (reference sequence). Between the trimmed V and J ends, which lost 4 bases and 4 bases, there was a span of 15 bases. CDR3 in amino acids: CASSPKGGTYNEQFF. CDR3 DNA: TGTGCCAGCAGCCCTAAAGGGGGGACTTACAATGAGCAGTTCTTC.

The chain uses TRBV21-1 and TRBJ2-5; the DNA was not compared with TRBD2, the D call given in the table. TRBV21-1 is a pseudogene. CDR3 length: 11 residues. The CDR3 nucleotides are TGTGCCAGCAGCGAGCAAGAGACCCAGTACTTC. This encodes CASSEQETQYF.

A note on this clone: This sample also contains other DNA sequences that code for the same CDR3. The CDR3 region has the DNA TGTGCCAGCAGAAGGACAGGCGGTACCGGGGAGCTGTTTTTT. Encoded protein: CASRRTGGTGELFF. V gene TRBV6-5 combines with J gene TRBJ2-2; TRBD1 agrees at 7 bases. J was trimmed by 5 bases and V by 6 bases; bases with no gene match: 6. Germline CDR1 MNHEY, CDR2 SVGAGI. This CDR3 region has 14 residues.

The J gene is TRBJ1-1, the V gene TRBV11-1, with D hard to call. V shed 2 bases and J shed 4 bases, with 5 bases lying between them. Germline V gene lookup returns CDR1 SGHAT and CDR2 FQDESV (reference sequence). The CDR3 runs 12 residues. CDR3 nucleotide sequence: TGTGCCAGCAGCTTAAAGGTCACTGAAGCTTTCTTT. This sequence encodes CASSLKVTEAFF.

The V and J genes are TRBV27 and TRBJ1-1; 9 nucleotides agree with TRBD1. With V trimmed by 6 bases and J by 1 base, 9 bases remained unmatched. The germline CDR1 and CDR2 sequences are MNHEY and SMNVEV (reference sequence). CDR3 size: 16 residues. In DNA form, the CDR3 reads TGTGCCAGCAGCCGAATCAGGGGACAGGGGAACACTGAAGCTTTCTTT. Residues: CASSRIRGQGNTEAFF.

This chain connects TRBV2 to TRBJ1-2, with D tentatively TRBD1 (5 bases). V dropped 8 bases and J dropped 6 bases, with 10 bases sitting between them. This CDR3 contains 11 residues. Germline V gene lookup returns CDR1 SNHLY and CDR2 FYNNEI. The CDR3 reads CASHRIHGYTF. The CDR3 bases are TGTGCCAGCCACAGGATCCATGGCTACACCTTC.

The gene calls are TRBV18 and TRBJ2-2; D uncertain. V lost 2 bases and J 5 bases, leaving 6 bases between the germline ends. Germline V gene data show CDR1 as KGHSH and CDR2 as LQKENI. CDR3 length equals 13 residues. CDR3: CASSPELTGELFF. For the CDR3, the DNA is TGTGCCAGCTCACCAGAACTTACCGGGGAGCTGTTTTTT.

The V call is TRBV7-2, the J call TRBJ2-7, with 7 nucleotides matching TRBD1. CDR1 SGHTA and CDR2 FQGNSA come from the germline V gene. This CDR3 region has 15 residues. V trimming: 4 bases; J trimming: 3 bases; junction bases outside the gene matches: 9. The CDR3 bases are TGTGCCAGCAGCTCAACGGACAGGTCATTCTACGAGCAGTACTTC. It yields the protein CASSSTDRSFYEQYF.

The chain has TRBV19 and TRBJ2-1; maybe TRBD2 (8 bases). Trimming removed 5 bases at V and 7 bases at J, with 18 bases between. CDR1 LNHDA and CDR2 SQIVND come from the germline V gene (reference sequence). The CDR3 is made up of 15 amino acids. The CDR3 DNA sequence: TGTGCCAGTAGTTCAGTAGCGGGACAGTTGAATGAGCAGTTCTTC. It specifies CASSSVAGQLNEQFF. The full variable domain, its missing parts supplied by reference TRBV19 and TRBJ2-1, is DGGITQSPKYLFRKEGQNVTLSCEQNLNHDAMYWYRQDPGQGLRLIYYSQIVNDFQKGDIAEGYSVSREKKESFPLTVTSAQKNPTAFYLCASSSVAGQLNEQFFGPGTRLTVL.

The CDR3, as DNA: TGTGCCAGCTCACCACCTCTAACATCGGCCGATACGCAGTATTTT. This sequence encodes CASSPPLTSADTQYF. This chain links TRBV18 with TRBJ2-3, with no clear D. V was clipped by 0 bases and J by 6 bases, with 13 bases between them. Germline CDR1 KGHSH, CDR2 LQKENI. The CDR3 sequence is 15 residues long. The whole variable domain, remainder taken from reference TRBV18 and TRBJ2-3, is NAGVMQNPRHLVRRRGQEARLRCSPMKGHSHVYWYRQLPEEGLKFMVYLQKENIIDESGMPKERFSAEFPKEGPSILRIQQVVRGDSAAYFCASSPPLTSADTQYFGPGTRLTVL.

With regard to this clone: At one boundary the junction diverges from the germline segment, which might be a read error. The rearrangement uses TRBV6-1 and TRBJ2-1; D is unresolved. The germline CDR1 and CDR2 sequences are MNHNS and SASEGT. The CDR3 covers 14 residues. The CDR3 sequence: CASSEVVLSMGCLF. In DNA form, the CDR3 reads TGTGCCAGCAGTGAAGTCGTCCTATCGATGGGGTGTCTCTTC.

This clone has just one count. This chain uses TRBV28 with TRBJ1-2; 8 bases map to TRBD1. Germline-derived CDR1 and CDR2 are MDHEN and SYDVKM. The length of the CDR3 is 14 residues. V lost 5 bases to trimming and J lost 6 bases; unmatched junction nucleotides: 8. This CDR3 reads CASSVWTGRNGYTF. DNA for the CDR3: TGTGCCAGCAGTGTCTGGACAGGGCGGAATGGCTACACCTTC.

This chain links TRBV11-2 with TRBJ2-6; no clear D. Looked up from germline, CDR1 is SGHAT and CDR2 is FQNNGV. This CDR3 spans 17 amino acids. V was shortened by 0 bases and J by 0 bases, with 9 bases between the two germline ends. The CDR3 spells CASSLDSSTSGANVLTF. CDR3 DNA: TGTGCCAGCAGCTTAGATTCCAGCACCTCTGGGGCCAACGTCCTGACTTTC.